The 15 T cell receptor beta chains below come from one sample, sequenced in a study of a mutant IDH1 vaccine in newly diagnosed glioma. Time point: baseline, week 1 (first vaccination visit). Treatment meaning: pre-vaccination baseline after standard-of-care therapy. Measured with immunoSEQ multiplex PCR; TCRdb has only the in-frame clones, and not every one. The sample includes about 68,000 clones, approximately 79% seen only once; the top ten take 7.5% to 9%. The sequencing here drew on PBMCs, taken from a glioma patient treated with radiotherapy, temozolomide or both. Receptors originate from a man aged 50 to 60 with glioma.

V usage is TRBV6-1 and J usage is TRBJ2-1, with D possibly TRBD1 on 6 matching bases. CDR3 size: 13 residues. V lost 4 bases to trimming and J lost 4 bases, with 8 bases between them. CDR1 and CDR2 (germline): MNHNS, SASEGT. The CDR3 nucleotides are TGTGCCAGCAGTGTTACAGGGTACAATGAGCAGTTCTTC. This codes for CASSVTGYNEQFF.

This clone appeared a single time. This chain uses TRBV9 with TRBJ1-2, with TRBD1 matching over 7 bases. Unmatched junction bases numbered 8, after V lost 1 base and J lost 5 bases. From germline, CDR1 is SGDLS and CDR2 YYNGEE. This CDR3 is 15 amino acids long. Here the CDR3 DNA reads TGTGCCAGCAGCGTAACAACCGGGACAGAATATGGCTACACCTTC. Translating gives CASSVTTGTEYGYTF.

The DNA for the CDR3 is TGTGCCAGCAGCAGACAGGGGGACGAGCAGTACTTC. Translation: CASSRQGDEQYF. The rearrangement links TRBV6-5 to TRBJ2-7, with 9 bases matching TRBD1. V trimming: 6 bases; J trimming: 5 bases; junction bases outside the gene matches: 2. From germline, CDR1 is MNHEY and CDR2 SVGAGI. The CDR3 extends over 12 amino acids.

J is TRBJ2-6 and V is TRBV25-1, with 9 bases matching TRBD1. The trim removed 1 base at V and 0 bases at J, leaving 4 bases unmatched. In germline, CDR1 is MGHDK, CDR2 SYGVNS. The CDR3 runs 18 residues. CDR3 amino acids: CASSEWGTGFSGANVLTF. CDR3 nucleotides: TGTGCCAGCAGTGAATGGGGGACAGGGTTCTCTGGGGCCAACGTCCTGACTTTC.

CDR3 loop: CASSPLPTASGNTIYF. The CDR3 DNA reads as TGTGCCAGCTCACCGCTCCCGACAGCCTCTGGAAACACCATATATTTT. The chain couples TRBV18 to TRBJ1-3, with a weak D call TRBD1 (5 bases). CDR1 is KGHSH, CDR2 LQKENI, per germline. Trimming cost V 3 bases and J 0 bases, with 12 bases left between them. The CDR3 contains 16 residues.

This clone was detected only a few times. This rearrangement joins TRBV6-1 to TRBJ2-5; TRBD2 aligns across 9 bases. V lost 2 bases, J lost 5 bases, and 3 bases stayed unmatched. This CDR3 comprises 14 residues. Germline CDR1 is MNHNS and CDR2 is SASEGT. The CDR3 coding sequence is TGTGCCAGCAGTGAACTCCTAGCGGGGGAGACCCAGTACTTC. This codes for CASSELLAGETQYF.

This chain links TRBV4-1 with TRBJ1-4; 11 bases are shared with TRBD1. The CDR3 spans 15 residues. V dropped 4 bases and J dropped 7; count of bases not matched to a gene: 5. Germline V CDR1 and CDR2: MGHRA, YSYEKL. CDR3 coding DNA: TGCGCCAGCAGCCCTCAGGGGACAGGGGGTGAAAAACTGTTTTTT. The encoded protein is CASSPQGTGGEKLFF.

The rearrangement links TRBV7-2 to TRBJ1-4; perhaps TRBD1 as D (5 bases). Germline CDR1 is SGHTA and CDR2 is FQGNSA. There are 15 residues in the CDR3. V was cut by 4 bases and J by 2 bases, with 11 bases left in between. CDR3 loop: CASSSQRGTNEKLFF. CDR3 DNA sequence: TGTGCCAGCAGCTCCCAGCGGGGCACTAATGAAAAACTGTTTTTT.

The genes are TRBV2 and TRBJ1-5; 8 nucleotides line up with TRBD1. The CDR3 has 17 residues. CDR1 and CDR2 (germline): SNHLY, FYNNEI. V lost 1 base to trimming and J lost 9 bases; unmatched junction nucleotides: 14. The CDR3 bases are TGTGCCAGCAGTGAAGGGTTCCCGGCAGGGGGCGCGTCGCCCCAGCATTTT. It translates to CASSEGFPAGGASPQHF.

The rearrangement joins TRBV5-1 to TRBJ2-1; 9 bases fit TRBD2. This CDR3 region has 16 residues. Trimming removed 0 bases from V and 4 bases from J; junction bases left unmatched: 5. CDR1 and CDR2 (germline): SGHRS, YFSETQ. CDR3 DNA: TGCGCCAGCAGCTTGGGGGGTACTAGCGGGTACAATGAGCAGTTCTTC. It specifies CASSLGGTSGYNEQFF.

This chain joins TRBV13 and TRBJ1-5, with 7 bases fitting TRBD1. V trimming: 0 bases; J trimming: 1 base; junction bases outside the gene matches: 6. The CDR3 has 17 residues. Germline V gene data show CDR1 as PRHDT and CDR2 as FYEKMQ (reference sequence). The CDR3 nucleotides are TGTGCCAGCAGCTTAGGCCGGGCGGGACAGAGCAATCAGCCCCAGCATTTT. This translates into CASSLGRAGQSNQPQHF.

In this sample, this clone turned up a few times. V gene TRBV11-3 combines with J gene TRBJ1-1; D is unclear. CDR3 length: 13 residues. The germline CDR1 and CDR2 sequences are SGHNT and YENEEA. Trimming pared 5 bases from V and 0 bases from J, leaving 7 bases between. The CDR3 region has the DNA TGTGCCAGCAGCGACACCCTGAACACTGAAGCTTTCTTT. It translates to CASSDTLNTEAFF.

The J gene is TRBJ2-2, the V gene TRBV30, with TRBD2 matching over 8 bases. J lost 4 bases, V lost 6 bases, and 7 bases had no gene match. This CDR3 is 14 amino acids long. In germline, CDR1 is GTSNPN, CDR2 SVGIG (reference sequence). The CDR3 spells CACRGGSGTGELFF. DNA for the CDR3: TGTGCCTGCCGGGGGGGGTCGGGCACCGGGGAGCTGTTTTTT.

This chain joins TRBV5-6 and TRBJ2-5; tentatively, D is TRBD1 or TRBD2 (6 bases each). CDR1 and CDR2 from the germline V gene are SGHDT and YYEEEE. Trimming removed 0 bases from V and 5 bases from J, with 11 bases in between. This CDR3 spans 14 amino acids. This CDR3 is CASSLAGAGETQYF. In DNA, the CDR3 is TGTGCCAGCAGCTTGGCGGGGGCGGGGGAGACCCAGTACTTC.

This clone was seen just once. The rearrangement uses TRBV6-5 and TRBJ2-3; D remains unclear. Trimming stripped 7 bases from V and 3 bases from J, with 11 bases between. The CDR3 is 13 residues long. The V gene's germline CDR1 is MNHEY and CDR2 SVGAGI. CDR3 nucleotide sequence: TGTGCCAGCAAAGAAGAAGCGACAGATACGCAGTATTTT. It specifies CASKEEATDTQYF.